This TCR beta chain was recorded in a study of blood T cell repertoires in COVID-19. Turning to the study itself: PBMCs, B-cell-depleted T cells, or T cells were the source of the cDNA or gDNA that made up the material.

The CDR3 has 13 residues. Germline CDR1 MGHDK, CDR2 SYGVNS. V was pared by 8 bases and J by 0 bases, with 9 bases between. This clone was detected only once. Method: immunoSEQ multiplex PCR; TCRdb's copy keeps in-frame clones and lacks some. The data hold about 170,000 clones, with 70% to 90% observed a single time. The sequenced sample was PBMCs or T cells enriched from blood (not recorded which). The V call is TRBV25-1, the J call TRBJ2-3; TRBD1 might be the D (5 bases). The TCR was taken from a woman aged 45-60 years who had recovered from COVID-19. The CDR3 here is CASGSGSTDTQYF. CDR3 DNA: TGTGCCAGCGGGTCAGGGAGCACAGATACGCAGTATTTT.